This T cell receptor beta chain emerged from a study of blood T cells in healthy people across ages. A J-beta primer mix and a sample-barcoded 5' primer were used in a second PCR of roughly 7 to 12 cycles. A template-switch adaptor containing 12 random nucleotides labeled each cDNA molecule. At least 3 million CDR3-containing paired-end reads were obtained per sample. TCRdb reprocessed the 5' RACE reads with MiXCR, giving one entry per CDR3 protein. The table lists 710,000 or so distinct CDR3 sequences, about 32% of them singletons. Germline V gene data show CDR1 as DFQATT and CDR2 as SNEGSKA (reference sequence). V was cut by 0 bases and J by 5 bases, with 13 bases left in between. The CDR3 runs to 14 residues. Per sample, no less than 5 micrograms of total RNA were extracted. This clonotype was detected ten times or more.

The TCR sequence derives from a woman older than 75 in good health. The V gene is TRBV20-1, the J gene TRBJ2-5; D is undetermined. The sequenced sample consisted of blood. The CDR3 protein is CSARDLNVSETQYF. The DNA for the CDR3 is TGCAGTGCTAGAGACCTGAATGTTTCGGAGACCCAGTACTTC.